This T cell receptor (beta chain) derives from a study of blood T cell repertoires in COVID-19. Assay: immunoSEQ multiplex PCR; the TCRdb copy retains only in-frame clones and omits some. The sample records around 240,000 clones, about 80% being singletons. CDR1 is MNHEY and CDR2 is SVGAGI in the germline V gene. With 3 bases clipped from V and 2 bases from J, the junction kept 3 bases outside the gene matches. This CDR3 comprises 14 residues. With regard to this clone: Other DNA sequences from this sample encode an identical CDR3 as well.

Sample: peripheral blood. J is TRBJ1-1 and V is TRBV6-5; 7 nucleotides match TRBD1. This receptor was identified in a woman of 80 years or more with acute or convalescent COVID-19. For the CDR3, the DNA is TGTGCCAGCAGTTATAGACAGGGTAACACTGAAGCTTTCTTT. Its translation is CASSYRQGNTEAFF.